Following are 11 T cell receptor beta chains from one sample sequenced in a study of breast tumors, draining lymph nodes, adjacent tissues. From the multiplex PCR reads, TCRdb called clonotypes with MiXCR, one entry per CDR3 protein. The sample has around 100,000 distinct CDR3 sequences, approximately 22% seen once; the top ten hold more than 0.9%. Samples came from axillary lymph nodes draining the breast cancer. Sequenced material: axillary lymph node tissue. The receptors originated from a female donor with breast cancer. Some clones in this sample may be carry-over from other donors' samples.

As for this clonotype: With a much larger clone just one base away, this may be a read error. CDR3 loop: CASSEAAGDTIYF. The CDR3 DNA reads TGTGCCAGCAGTGAAGCAGCTGGAGACACCATATATTTT. The rearrangement joins TRBV6-1 to TRBJ1-3; D call uncertain. Germline CDR1 is MNHNS and CDR2 is SASEGT. This CDR3 is built from 13 residues.

Ten or more counts support this clonotype. This rearrangement joins TRBV20-1 to TRBJ1-2, with a weak D call TRBD1 (5 bases). V was clipped by 6 bases and J by 4 bases, with 18 bases between them. Germline V gene lookup returns CDR1 DFQATT and CDR2 SNEGSKA (reference sequence). The CDR3 spans 14 residues. Written as DNA, the CDR3 is TGCAGTGCCCCTCAGCCGGGACGGAGCTATGGCTACACCTTC. Residues: CSAPQPGRSYGYTF.

This clonotype was seen repeatedly, ten times or more. CDR3: CASSLGAGGQQSSPLHF. CDR3 sequence (DNA): TGCGCCAGCAGCTTGGGGGCAGGGGGTCAACAAAGTTCACCCCTCCACTTT. The genes are TRBV5-1 and TRBJ1-6, with 7 bases lining up with TRBD1. V trimming: 0 bases; J trimming: 9 bases; junction bases outside the gene matches: 12. The CDR3 is made up of 17 amino acids. CDR1 and CDR2 from the germline V gene are SGHRS and YFSETQ. Looking up the rest from reference TRBV5-1 and TRBJ1-6 gives the full variable domain: KAGVTQTPRYLIKTRGQQVTLSCSPISGHRSVSWYQQTPGQGLQFLFEYFSETQRNKGNFPGRFSGRQFSNSRSEMNVSTLELGDSALYLCASSLGAGGQQSSPLHFGNGTRLTVT.

The rearrangement joins TRBV20-1 to TRBJ1-5; 12 bases agree with TRBD1. The V gene end was trimmed by 5 bases and the J gene end by 4 bases; junction bases not matched to a gene: 15. This CDR3 has 18 amino acids. Germline V gives CDR1 DFQATT, CDR2 SNEGSKA (reference sequence). As DNA, the CDR3 is TGCAGTGCTCAGATACAGGGACAGGGGGCCAGGTCGAATCAGCCCCAGCATTTT. This sequence encodes CSAQIQGQGARSNQPQHF.

This clonotype occurred many times. V and J are TRBV6-5 and TRBJ1-5; TRBD1 aligns across 7 bases. CDR1 and CDR2 from the germline V gene are MNHEY and SVGAGI. This CDR3 is 13 amino acids long. The V segment lost 8 bases and the J segment 3 bases; nucleotides outside the gene matches: 4. Here the CDR3 reads CASGGQHNQPQHF. CDR3 coding DNA: TGTGCCAGCGGGGGACAGCACAATCAGCCCCAGCATTTT.

This clonotype was detected many times. The rearrangement uses TRBV4-1 and TRBJ1-3; unclear D gene. V lost 1 base to trimming and J lost 1 base, with 11 bases between them. Germline V lookup: CDR1 MGHRA, CDR2 YSYEKL. CDR3 length: 16 amino acids. CDR3: CASSQGVRTSGNTIYF. DNA for the CDR3: TGCGCCAGCAGCCAAGGAGTCAGGACTTCTGGAAACACCATATATTTT.

This clonotype has a count of ten or more. V usage is TRBV3-1 and J usage is TRBJ2-7; no definite D call. CDR1 is LGHDT and CDR2 is YNNKEL in the germline V gene (reference sequence). The germline V and J ends were trimmed by 0 bases and 4 bases, with 7 bases remaining between them. The CDR3 totals 13 residues. The CDR3 sequence: CASSQDGVYEQYF. In nucleotides, the CDR3 is TGTGCCAGCAGCCAAGATGGGGTTTACGAGCAGTACTTC.

J is TRBJ2-5 and V is TRBV6-6; the match to TRBD1 covers 8 bases. The V and J ends lost 5 bases and 2 bases, in that order; junction bases with no gene match: 7. The CDR3 extends over 15 amino acids. Germline CDR1 is MNHNY and CDR2 is SVGAGI (reference sequence). CDR3 coding DNA: TGTGCCAGCAGTACCCCCGGGACAGGTCAAGAGACCCAGTACTTC. Amino acids: CASSTPGTGQETQYF.

This clonotype was observed many times. This chain uses TRBV20-1 with TRBJ2-7, with TRBD2 matching over 13 bases. The J segment lost 7 bases and the V segment lost 0 bases, leaving 3 bases of the junction unmatched. Germline V lookup: CDR1 DFQATT, CDR2 SNEGSKA (reference sequence). The CDR3 runs 14 residues. Here the CDR3 reads CSARDTSGRVEQYF. Here the CDR3 DNA reads TGCAGTGCTAGAGACACTAGCGGGAGGGTTGAGCAGTACTTC.

This clonotype was counted between two and nine times. This rearrangement joins TRBV19 to TRBJ2-2; perhaps TRBD2 as D (5 bases). CDR3 size: 16 residues. The germline V gene has CDR1 LNHDA and CDR2 SQIVND (reference sequence). V shed 2 bases and J shed 1 base, with 11 bases lying between them. CDR3 amino acids: CASSISGFGNTGELFF. The CDR3 DNA is TGTGCCAGTAGTATATCGGGGTTCGGGAACACCGGGGAGCTGTTTTTT.

The chain joins TRBV30 to TRBJ1-5, with D perhaps TRBD1 (6 bases). Trimming removed 0 bases from V and 2 bases from J, with 14 bases in between. The germline gives CDR1 GTSNPN, CDR2 SVGIG (reference sequence). The CDR3 runs 16 residues. The CDR3 is CAWSVRGGSGNQPQHF. For the CDR3, the DNA is TGTGCCTGGAGTGTACGAGGGGGTTCGGGCAATCAGCCCCAGCATTTT.